This TCR beta chain was identified during a study of early T cells in non-severe SARS-CoV-2 infection. Study background: The authors sequenced bulk RNA from unsorted whole blood, leaving chains unpaired.

This CDR3 region has 14 residues. Germline V gene data show CDR1 as SGHRS and CDR2 as YFSETQ. Trimming took off 3 bases at V and 15 bases at J, with 22 bases between the two ends. One entry per CDR3 protein, called by TCRdb with MiXCR from the 5' RACE reads. Of some 59,000 distinct CDR3 sequences in the sample, roughly 10% were seen once. Many counts were recorded for this clonotype. Material for sequencing was whole blood. The V and J genes are TRBV5-1 and TRBJ2-1, with D hard to call. This receptor was identified in an adult who was a healthcare worker with PCR-confirmed SARS-CoV-2 infection or an uninfected control (not recorded which). CDR3 coding DNA: TGCGCCAGCAGCTCCCAAAGAACGAGCGTTGATCCGTTCTTC. Its protein product is CASSSQRTSVDPFF.